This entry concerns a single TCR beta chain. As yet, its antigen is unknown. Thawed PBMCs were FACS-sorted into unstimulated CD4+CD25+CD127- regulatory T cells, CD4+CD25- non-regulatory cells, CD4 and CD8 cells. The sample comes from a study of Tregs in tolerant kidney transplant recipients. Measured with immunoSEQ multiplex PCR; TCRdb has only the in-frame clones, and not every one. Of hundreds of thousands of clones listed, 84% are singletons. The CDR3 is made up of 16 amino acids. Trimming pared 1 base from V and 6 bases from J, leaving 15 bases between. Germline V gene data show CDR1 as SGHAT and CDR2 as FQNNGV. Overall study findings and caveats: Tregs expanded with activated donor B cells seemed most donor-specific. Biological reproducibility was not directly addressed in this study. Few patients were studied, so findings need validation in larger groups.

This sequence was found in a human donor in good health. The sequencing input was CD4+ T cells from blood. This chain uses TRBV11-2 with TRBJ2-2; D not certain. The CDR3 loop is CASSLGGSDDAGELFF. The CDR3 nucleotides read TGTGCCAGCAGCTTAGGGGGTTCAGACGACGCCGGGGAGCTGTTTTTT.